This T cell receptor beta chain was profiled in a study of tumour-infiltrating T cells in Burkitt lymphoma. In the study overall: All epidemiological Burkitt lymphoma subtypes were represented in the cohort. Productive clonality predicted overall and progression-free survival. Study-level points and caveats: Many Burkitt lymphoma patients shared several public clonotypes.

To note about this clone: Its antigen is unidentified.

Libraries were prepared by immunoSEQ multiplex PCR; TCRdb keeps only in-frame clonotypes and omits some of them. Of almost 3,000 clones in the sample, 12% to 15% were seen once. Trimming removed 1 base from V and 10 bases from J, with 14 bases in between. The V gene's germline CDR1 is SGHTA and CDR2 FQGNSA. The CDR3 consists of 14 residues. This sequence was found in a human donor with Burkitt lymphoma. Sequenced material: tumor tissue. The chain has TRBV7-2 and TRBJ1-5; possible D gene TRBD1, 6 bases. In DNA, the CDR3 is TGTGCCAGCAGCTTAGACACAGGGACCCCACCCCAGCATTTT. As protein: CASSLDTGTPPQHF.